The 10 T cell receptor beta chains reported below all come from one sample, sequenced in a study of siplizumab effects on memory and regulatory T cells. Only in-frame clones appear in the TCRdb table, and some are missing; sequencing was by immunoSEQ multiplex PCR. Here the sample spans roughly 10,000 clones, more than 35% being singletons. Over a period of 5 to 7 days at 37 degrees C, the mixed lymphocyte reaction cells were cocultured. Their antigens are not known. The sequenced sample was CFSE-low (dividing) CD8+ T cells sorted from an allogeneic mixed lymphocyte reaction. The source of these receptors is a human donor in good health; the cells came from an allogeneic mixed lymphocyte reaction.

Only one count was recorded for this clone. A much more abundant neighbour one base away suggests this may be a read error. The sample contains more than one DNA sequence encoding this CDR3. The chain carries TRBV25-1 and TRBJ1-2; D is possibly TRBD1 (5 bases). The CDR3 consists of 14 residues. V was trimmed by 8 bases and J by 8 bases, leaving 21 bases between them. Germline V gene lookup returns CDR1 MGHDK and CDR2 SYGVNS. DNA for the CDR3: TGTGCCAGCCTTCCGAGCGACAGTTATTACGGCTACACCTTC. Translation: CASLPSDSYYGYTF.

This clone was detected once. The rearrangement links TRBV5-4 to TRBJ2-2; 8 nucleotides line up with TRBD1. This CDR3 is 15 amino acids long. Trimming took 0 bases from V and 6 from J; bases not matched to a gene: 4. Looked up from germline, CDR1 is SGHNT and CDR2 is YYREEE (reference sequence). The CDR3: CASSLGGQGSGELFF. CDR3 nucleotides: TGTGCCAGCAGCTTGGGAGGACAGGGTTCCGGGGAGCTGTTTTTT.

By its share, this clone is medium-sized. The CDR3 protein is CASSQSRTSLQETQYF. The CDR3 bases are TGCGCCAGCAGTCAATCAAGGACTAGTCTTCAAGAGACCCAGTACTTC. The chain combines TRBV23-1 with TRBJ2-5, with 7 positions matching TRBD2. TRBV23-1 is labeled an ORF, and its function is uncertain. The CDR3 is 16 residues long. V lost 0 bases, J lost 2 bases, and 6 bases stayed unmatched.

This clone was seen a few times. The chain employs TRBV13 and TRBJ2-5; D uncertain. This CDR3 has 14 residues. Trimming stripped 4 bases from V and 4 bases from J, with 13 bases between. Germline assignment: CDR1 PRHDT and CDR2 FYEKMQ (reference sequence). The CDR3 spells CASSSGPIGETQYF. DNA for the CDR3: TGTGCCAGCAGCTCTGGACCAATCGGAGAGACCCAGTACTTC.

The chain carries TRBV28 and TRBJ1-5; weak D call: TRBD1 (6 bases). The germline CDR1 and CDR2 sequences are MDHEN and SYDVKM. The CDR3 is 14 amino acids. Trimming pared 10 bases from V and 3 bases from J, leaving 16 bases between. CDR3 protein: CAISDRFNNQPQHF. Here the CDR3 DNA reads TGTGCCATCTCCGACAGGTTTAACAATCAGCCCCAGCATTTT. The full variable domain, in which reference TRBV28 and TRBJ1-5 provide the parts outside the CDR3, is DVKVTQSSRYLVKRTGEKVFLECVQDMDHENMFWYRQDPGLGLRLIYFSYDVKMKEKGDIPEGYSVSREKKERFSLILESASTNQTSMYLCAISDRFNNQPQHFGDGTRLSIL.

This clone has just a few counts. This rearrangement joins TRBV4-1 to TRBJ2-1, with 8 bases matching TRBD1. J was trimmed by 5 bases and V by 1 base; bases with no gene match: 1. The CDR3 covers 14 residues. Germline CDR1 is MGHRA and CDR2 is YSYEKL. The CDR3 DNA reads TGCGCCAGCAGCCAAGGGACAGGGAACAATGAGCAGTTCTTC. Its protein is CASSQGTGNNEQFF.

The chain is built from TRBV28 and TRBJ2-7; TRBD1 matches at 11 bases. V lost 8 bases to trimming and J lost 3 bases; unmatched junction nucleotides: 9. The CDR3 consists of 15 residues. CDR1 is MDHEN, CDR2 SYDVKM, per germline. The CDR3 bases are TGTGCCAGCTCCCTCCCCGGGACAGGGGGCTACGAGCAGTACTTC. Amino acid sequence: CASSLPGTGGYEQYF.

The DNA of the CDR3 is TGTGCCTGGAAGGTAGTGGGGGAGAGAAACACCTTC. As protein: CAWKVVGERNTF. The chain has TRBV30 and TRBJ1-2; D is possibly TRBD1 (5 bases). V was cut by 4 bases and J by 12 bases, with 18 bases left in between. The CDR3 loop spans 12 amino acids. CDR1 and CDR2 (germline): GTSNPN, SVGIG (reference sequence).

This clone was observed a few times. The chain combines TRBV5-1 with TRBJ1-1; no clear D. Deletions cut 0 bases from V and 6 bases from J, with 18 bases between. Germline V gives CDR1 SGHRS, CDR2 YFSETQ. This CDR3 has 16 residues. The CDR3 nucleotides read TGCGCCAGCAGCTTGGCCCCGTGGGTTTTTCACGCTGAAGCTTTCTTT. Translation gives CASSLAPWVFHAEAFF.

The genes are TRBV7-3 and TRBJ1-1; no clear D gene. Trimming took off 2 bases at V and 10 bases at J, with 11 bases between the two ends. The CDR3 consists of 12 residues. Per germline, CDR1 SGHTA and CDR2 FQGTGA. CDR3 in amino acids: CASSLGPSGAFF. The DNA for the CDR3 is TGTGCCAGCAGCTTAGGGCCAAGCGGAGCTTTCTTT.